In this sample, the clone carrying this T cell receptor (beta chain) turned up many times. Its specificity is not known. The entry originates in a study of blood T cells in healthy people across ages. Regarding the study as a whole: Using unsorted PBMCs precluded a conclusive naive versus antigen-experienced comparison. Total diversity from one million sequenced T cells was likely underestimated.

CDR3 size: 13 residues. CDR1 is MNHNY, CDR2 SVGAGI, per germline (reference sequence). Trimming took off 2 bases at V and 3 bases at J, with 5 bases between the two ends. A sample-barcoded 5' primer and a J-beta primer mix were used in a second PCR of about 7 to 11 cycles. A 12-random-nucleotide template-switch adaptor tagged each cDNA molecule. TCRdb reprocessed the 5' RACE reads with MiXCR, giving one entry per CDR3 protein. The sample yields around 870,000 distinct CDR3 sequences, under 35% seen once. The V gene is TRBV6-6, the J gene TRBJ1-5, with D unresolved. Input material: blood. This receptor was taken from an elderly woman in good health. The DNA for the CDR3 is TGTGCCAGCAGTTACAGTAACAATCAGCCCCAGCATTTT. Its translation: CASSYSNNQPQHF.